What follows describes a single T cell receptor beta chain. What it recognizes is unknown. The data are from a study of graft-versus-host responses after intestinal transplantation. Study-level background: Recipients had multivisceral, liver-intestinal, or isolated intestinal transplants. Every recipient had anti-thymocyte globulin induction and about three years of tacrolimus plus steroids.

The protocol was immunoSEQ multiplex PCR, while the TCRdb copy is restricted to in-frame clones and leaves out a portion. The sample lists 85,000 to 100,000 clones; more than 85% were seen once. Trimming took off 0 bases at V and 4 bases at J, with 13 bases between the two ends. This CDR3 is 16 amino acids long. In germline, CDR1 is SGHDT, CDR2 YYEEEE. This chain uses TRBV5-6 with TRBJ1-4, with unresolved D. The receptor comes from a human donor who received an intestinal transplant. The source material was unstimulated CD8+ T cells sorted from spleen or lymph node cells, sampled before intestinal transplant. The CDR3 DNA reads TGTGCCAGCAGCTTGGTGGCAGATGCTTATAATGAAAAACTGTTTTTT. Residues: CASSLVADAYNEKLFF.